The sequence of this T cell receptor (beta chain) was determined in a study of identical twins. Only healthy Caucasians were enrolled as donors. The CDR3 consists of 17 residues. V was cut by 5 bases and J by 5 bases, with 22 bases left in between. Germline assignment: CDR1 SGHTA and CDR2 FQGNSA. This clonotype was observed many times. Its antigen is currently unknown. It was template switching that added a universal primer site, and there were unique molecular identifiers on the cDNA. Each CDR3 protein is one row after TCRdb ran MiXCR on the 5' RACE reads. The repertoire holds 200,000 to 250,000 distinct CDR3 sequences, with 5.5% to 7% as singletons. Findings of the study overall: Within twin pairs, the out-of-frame alpha sequences they shared showed excess low generation probability.

The same data also went into a second study, on yellow fever vaccine responses in identical twins. According to that study: In identical twins, vaccine T cell responses appeared partly shared and partly individual.

The sequence derives from a woman aged 18-35 years in good health. The chain couples TRBV7-2 to TRBJ2-1; D may be TRBD1 (5 bases). Sample: memory (CD45RO+) T cells sorted from blood. The CDR3 DNA sequence: TGTGCCAGCAGCAGAGACAGAAGACCCACCTACAACAATGAGCAGTTCTTC. This sequence encodes CASSRDRRPTYNNEQFF.